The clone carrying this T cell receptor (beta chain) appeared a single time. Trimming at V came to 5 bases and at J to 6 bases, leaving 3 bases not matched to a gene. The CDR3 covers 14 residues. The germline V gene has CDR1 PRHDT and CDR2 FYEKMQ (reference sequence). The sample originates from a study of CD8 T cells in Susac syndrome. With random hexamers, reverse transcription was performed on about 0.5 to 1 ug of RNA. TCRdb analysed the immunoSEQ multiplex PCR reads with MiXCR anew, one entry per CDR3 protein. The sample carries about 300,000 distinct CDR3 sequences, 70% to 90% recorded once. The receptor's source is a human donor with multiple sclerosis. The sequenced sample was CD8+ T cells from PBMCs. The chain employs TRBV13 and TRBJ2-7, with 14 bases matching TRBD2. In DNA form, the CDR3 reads TGTGCCAGCAGCGAGACTAGCGGGAGGGCCGAGCAGTACTTC. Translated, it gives CASSETSGRAEQYF.